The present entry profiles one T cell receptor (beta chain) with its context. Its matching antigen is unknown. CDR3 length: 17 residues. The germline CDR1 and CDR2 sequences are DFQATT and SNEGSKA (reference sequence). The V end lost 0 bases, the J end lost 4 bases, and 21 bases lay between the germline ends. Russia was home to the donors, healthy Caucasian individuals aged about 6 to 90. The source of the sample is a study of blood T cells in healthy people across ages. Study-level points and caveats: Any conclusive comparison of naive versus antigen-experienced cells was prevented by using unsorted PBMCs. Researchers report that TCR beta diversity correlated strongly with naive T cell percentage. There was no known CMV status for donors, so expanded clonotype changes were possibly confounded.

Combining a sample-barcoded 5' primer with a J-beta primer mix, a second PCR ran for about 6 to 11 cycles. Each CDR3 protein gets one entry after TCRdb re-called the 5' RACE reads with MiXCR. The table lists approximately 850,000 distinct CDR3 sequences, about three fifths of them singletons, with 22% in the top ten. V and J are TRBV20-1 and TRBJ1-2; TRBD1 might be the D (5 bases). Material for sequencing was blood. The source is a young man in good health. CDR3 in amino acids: CSARDFVSGTAGYGYTF. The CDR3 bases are TGCAGTGCTAGAGATTTTGTCTCCGGGACCGCAGGCTATGGCTACACCTTC.